Below are 19 T cell receptor beta chains sequenced from a single sample in a study of long-term antiretroviral therapy in people with HIV. Sequencing used immunoSEQ v3.0 at survey level. Some clones are missing from TCRdb's copy, which holds only in-frame ones; the method was immunoSEQ multiplex PCR. This sample has 20,000 to 25,000 clones, with 85% to 95% found just once. Sequenced here: unsorted PBMCs, sampled about 5 years after starting antiretroviral therapy. These receptors all come from a woman aged 50 to 60 with HIV.

The genes are TRBV29-1 and TRBJ2-1; a possible D gene is TRBD2 (7 bases). Germline V gives CDR1 SQVTM, CDR2 ANQGSEA. Trimming took 6 bases from V and 7 from J, leaving 25 bases between them. The CDR3 length is 16 residues. CDR3 region: CSVVGLGGGGGNEQFF. The CDR3 bases are TGCAGCGTAGTTGGACTGGGAGGGGGTGGAGGGAATGAGCAGTTCTTC.

The rearrangement links TRBV6-5 to TRBJ2-7; perhaps TRBD1 as D (6 bases). V lost 6 bases and J 0 bases, leaving 15 bases between the germline ends. This CDR3 is 15 amino acids long. Germline-derived CDR1 and CDR2 are MNHEY and SVGAGI. This chain's CDR3 is CASSSPTGTSYEQYF. The CDR3 DNA is TGTGCCAGCAGCTCCCCCACAGGGACCTCCTACGAGCAGTACTTC.

The chain carries TRBV21-1 and TRBJ1-2. TRBV21-1 counts as a pseudogene. The CDR3 sequence is 14 residues long. The CDR3, as DNA: TGTGCCACCTTAGCACAGCCTCCTAACTATGGCTACACCTTC. This encodes CATLAQPPNYGYTF.

This chain joins TRBV6-6 and TRBJ1-2, with D possibly TRBD1 on 5 matching bases. V gave up 4 bases and J gave up 7 bases, with 13 bases separating them. The CDR3 runs to 13 residues. The germline V gene encodes CDR1 MNHNY and CDR2 SVGAGI (reference sequence). The DNA for the CDR3 is TGTGCCAGCAGTTTCCAGGGTACGGGTGGCTACACCTTC. Translating it yields CASSFQGTGGYTF.

This clone has just one count. V is TRBV27 and J is TRBJ1-2, with D unresolved. V was trimmed by 8 bases and J by 5 bases, leaving 15 bases between them. This CDR3 region has 13 residues. Per germline, CDR1 MNHEY and CDR2 SMNVEV (reference sequence). The CDR3 region is CASRQDGFYGYTF. The CDR3, as DNA: TGTGCCAGCCGACAAGACGGGTTTTATGGCTACACCTTC.

The J gene is TRBJ2-5, the V gene TRBV14; maybe TRBD1 (5 bases). Germline assignment: CDR1 SGHDN and CDR2 FVKESK. The CDR3 sequence is 18 residues long. V was pared by 0 bases and J by 2 bases, with 19 bases between. CDR3 region: CASSQDSVSTEPQETQYF. The CDR3 region has the DNA TGTGCCAGCAGCCAAGATTCCGTTTCGACAGAGCCACAAGAGACCCAGTACTTC.

J is TRBJ2-3 and V is TRBV14, with TRBD2 identical over 13 bases. Trimming at V came to 5 bases and at J to 0 bases, leaving 11 bases not matched to a gene. This CDR3 is 19 amino acids long. Germline lookup yields CDR1 SGHDN and CDR2 FVKESK. CDR3 bases: TGTGCCAGCAGCATCACACCCGGACTAGCGGGAGTTAGCACAGATACGCAGTATTTT. It is translated as CASSITPGLAGVSTDTQYF.

The chain joins TRBV28 to TRBJ2-1; no clear D. This CDR3 region has 12 residues. V lost 2 bases and J lost 3, with 2 bases in between. Germline V gives CDR1 MDHEN, CDR2 SYDVKM. The CDR3: CASSLSYNEQFF. The CDR3 coding sequence is TGTGCCAGCAGTTTAAGCTACAATGAGCAGTTCTTC. Drawing the rest from reference TRBV28 and TRBJ2-1, the complete variable domain is DVKVTQSSRYLVKRTGEKVFLECVQDMDHENMFWYRQDPGLGLRLIYFSYDVKMKEKGDIPEGYSVSREKKERFSLILESASTNQTSMYLCASSLSYNEQFFGPGTRLTVL.

A single count supports this clone. The chain employs TRBV5-5 and TRBJ1-4; D is ambiguous. Trimming pared 5 bases from V and 5 bases from J, leaving 13 bases between. Germline CDR1 SGHKS, CDR2 YYEKEE (reference sequence). The CDR3 loop spans 14 amino acids. As DNA, the CDR3 is TGTGCCAGCAGTTGGCCCGGGGAGAATGAAAAACTGTTTTTT. It encodes CASSWPGENEKLFF. The whole variable domain, remainder taken from reference TRBV5-5 and TRBJ1-4, is DAGVTQSPTHLIKTRGQQVTLRCSPISGHKSVSWYQQVLGQGPQFIFQYYEKEERGRGNFPDRFSARQFPNYSSELNVNALLLGDSALYLCASSWPGENEKLFFGSGTQLSVL.

The chain couples TRBV4-1 to TRBJ2-1; D unclear. The V gene's germline CDR1 is MGHRA and CDR2 YSYEKL. This CDR3 is built from 17 residues. V was trimmed by 2 bases and J by 0 bases, leaving 14 bases between them. The CDR3 sequence is CASSQLFRQASYNEQFF. CDR3 sequence (DNA): TGCGCCAGCAGCCAACTGTTCCGTCAAGCCTCCTACAATGAGCAGTTCTTC.

The genes are TRBV11-2 and TRBJ2-1; D may be TRBD1 (5 bases). The CDR3 has 15 residues. The V end lost 3 bases, the J end lost 3 bases, and 12 bases lay between the germline ends. Germline V gene lookup returns CDR1 SGHAT and CDR2 FQNNGV. Here the CDR3 reads CASSFGQGLYNEQFF. The CDR3 DNA follows: TGTGCCAGCAGCTTTGGGCAGGGTCTCTACAATGAGCAGTTCTTC.

The chain joins TRBV6-5 to TRBJ2-5; D gene unclear. In germline, CDR1 is MNHEY, CDR2 SVGAGI. This CDR3 has 10 residues. Trimming left V 8 bases short and J 5 bases short, with 6 bases between. The CDR3 DNA reads as TGTGCCAGCGGTCGGGAGACCCAGTACTTC. It is translated as CASGRETQYF.

The rearrangement joins TRBV28 to TRBJ2-2, with no clear D. Trimming cost V 1 base and J 2 bases, with 2 bases left between them. The CDR3 spans 13 residues. CDR1 is MDHEN and CDR2 is SYDVKM in the germline V gene. As DNA, the CDR3 is TGTGCCAGCAGTTTATACAACACCGGGGAGCTGTTTTTT. This gives the protein CASSLYNTGELFF.

This clone was seen a single time. J is TRBJ2-3 and V is TRBV6-6; D is unclear. The germline gives CDR1 MNHNY, CDR2 SVGAGI (reference sequence). This CDR3 spans 14 amino acids. V lost 2 bases to trimming and J lost 4 bases, with 10 bases between them. CDR3 DNA: TGTGCCAGCAGTTACATCAAAGTTGCAGATACGCAGTATTTT. Its protein product is CASSYIKVADTQYF.

V usage is TRBV7-2 and J usage is TRBJ1-6; D might be TRBD1 (6 bases). The ends were cut back, 0 bases at V and 5 bases at J, with 8 bases in the middle. The CDR3 has 15 amino acids. Germline V gene lookup returns CDR1 SGHTA and CDR2 FQGNSA. The CDR3 protein is CASSLAQGNNSPLHF. In nucleotides, the CDR3 is TGTGCCAGCAGCTTAGCTCAGGGGAATAATTCACCCCTCCACTTT. Drawing the rest from reference TRBV7-2 and TRBJ1-6, the complete variable domain is GAGVSQSPSNKVTEKGKDVELRCDPISGHTALYWYRQSLGQGLEFLIYFQGNSAPDKSGLPSDRFSAERTGGSVSTLTIQRTQQEDSAVYLCASSLAQGNNSPLHFGNGTRLTVT.

V gene TRBV7-8 combines with J gene TRBJ2-7; 7 bases match TRBD1. Unmatched junction bases numbered 10, after V lost 5 bases and J lost 3 bases. The CDR3 extends over 15 amino acids. Germline lookup yields CDR1 SGHVS and CDR2 FQNEAQ. In DNA, the CDR3 is TGTGCCAGCAGCGATCCGGGACAGTTAGACTACGAGCAGTACTTC. Protein sequence: CASSDPGQLDYEQYF. Variable domain in full (rest from reference TRBV7-8 and TRBJ2-7): GAGVSQSPRYKVAKRGQDVALRCDPISGHVSLFWYQQALGQGPEFLTYFQNEAQLDKSGLPSDRFFAERPEGSVSTLKIQRTQQEDSAVYLCASSDPGQLDYEQYFGPGTRLTVT.

The rearrangement uses TRBV28 and TRBJ2-7; perhaps TRBD2 as D (5 bases). Per the germline V gene, CDR1 is MDHEN and CDR2 is SYDVKM. The CDR3 totals 16 residues. V lost 3 bases and J lost 6, with 21 bases in between. The CDR3 sequence: CASSFGSKLRASEQYF. In nucleotides, the CDR3 is TGTGCCAGCAGTTTTGGGTCGAAACTGCGGGCCTCCGAGCAGTACTTC.

The V call is TRBV13, the J call TRBJ2-3; D might be TRBD1 (5 bases). V lost 7 bases and J 0 bases, leaving 14 bases between the germline ends. The germline V gene has CDR1 PRHDT and CDR2 FYEKMQ (reference sequence). The CDR3 has 15 residues. The CDR3 region is CASTPWGASTDTQYF. The CDR3 nucleotides are TGTGCCAGCACTCCCTGGGGCGCAAGCACAGATACGCAGTATTTT. The full variable domain, in which reference TRBV13 and TRBJ2-3 provide the parts outside the CDR3, is AAGVIQSPRHLIKEKRETATLKCYPIPRHDTVYWYQQGPGQDPQFLISFYEKMQSDKGSIPDRFSAQQFSDYHSELNMSSLELGDSALYFCASTPWGASTDTQYFGPGTRLTVL.

The V call is TRBV5-1, the J call TRBJ2-1; 10 bases map to TRBD2. The V and J ends lost 4 bases and 10 bases, in that order; junction bases with no gene match: 14. The CDR3 length is 16 residues. Germline V gene data show CDR1 as SGHRS and CDR2 as YFSETQ. CDR3 DNA: TGCGCCAGCAGCGCCCTCCCCCTAGCGGGAGTCGACGAGCAGTTCTTC. Translating it yields CASSALPLAGVDEQFF.